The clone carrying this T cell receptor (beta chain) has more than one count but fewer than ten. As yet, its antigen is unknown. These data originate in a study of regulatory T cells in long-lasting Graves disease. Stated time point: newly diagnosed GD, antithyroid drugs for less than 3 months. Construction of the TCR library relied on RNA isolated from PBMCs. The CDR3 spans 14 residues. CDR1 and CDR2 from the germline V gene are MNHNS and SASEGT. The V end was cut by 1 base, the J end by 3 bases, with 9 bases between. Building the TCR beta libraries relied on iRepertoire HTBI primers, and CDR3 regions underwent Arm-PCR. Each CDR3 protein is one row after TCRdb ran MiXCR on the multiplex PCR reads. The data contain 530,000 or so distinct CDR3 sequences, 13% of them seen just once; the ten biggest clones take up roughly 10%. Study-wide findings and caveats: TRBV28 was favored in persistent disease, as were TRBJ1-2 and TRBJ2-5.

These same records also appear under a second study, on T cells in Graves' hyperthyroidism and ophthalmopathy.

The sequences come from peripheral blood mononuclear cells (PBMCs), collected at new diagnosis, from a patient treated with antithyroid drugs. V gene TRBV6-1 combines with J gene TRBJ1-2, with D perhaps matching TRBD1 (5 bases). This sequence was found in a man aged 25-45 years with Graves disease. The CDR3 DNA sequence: TGTGCCAGCAGTGAAGTGGACACGGACTATGGCTACACCTTC. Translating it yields CASSEVDTDYGYTF.